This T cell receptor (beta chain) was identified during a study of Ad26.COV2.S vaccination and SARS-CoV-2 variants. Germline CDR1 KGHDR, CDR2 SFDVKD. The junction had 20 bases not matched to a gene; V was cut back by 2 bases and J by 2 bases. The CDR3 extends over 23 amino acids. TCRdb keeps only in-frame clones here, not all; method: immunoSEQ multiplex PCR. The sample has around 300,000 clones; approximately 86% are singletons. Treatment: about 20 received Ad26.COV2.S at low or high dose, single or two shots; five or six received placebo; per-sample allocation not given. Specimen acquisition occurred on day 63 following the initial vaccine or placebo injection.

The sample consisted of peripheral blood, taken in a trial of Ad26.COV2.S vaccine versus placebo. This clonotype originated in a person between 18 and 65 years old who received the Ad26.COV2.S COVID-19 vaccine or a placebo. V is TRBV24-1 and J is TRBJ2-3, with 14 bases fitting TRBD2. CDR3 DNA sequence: TGTGCCACCAGTGATTGGGACAGCGTAGGACTAGCGGGGGGATCTTTTTTCACAGATACGCAGTATTTT. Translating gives CATSDWDSVGLAGGSFFTDTQYF.